The 10 T cell receptor beta chains in this list originate from one sample, sequenced in a study of blood T cell repertoires in COVID-19. Some clones are missing from TCRdb's copy, which holds only in-frame ones; the method was immunoSEQ multiplex PCR. The data contain a few hundred thousand clones, 80% of them singletons. Input material: peripheral blood. The origin of the receptors is a woman in her 70s with acute or convalescent COVID-19.

This sequence joins TRBV6-6 and TRBJ2-7; D is possibly TRBD2 (6 bases). The CDR3 sequence is 13 residues long. CDR1 and CDR2 (germline): MNHNY, SVGAGI (reference sequence). With 2 bases removed from V and 4 bases from J, the gap between germline ends came to 9 bases. The CDR3 DNA reads as TGTGCCAGCAGTTACGGGAGGCTTTACGAGCAGTACTTC. It is translated as CASSYGRLYEQYF.

On this clone: At one boundary the junction diverges from the germline segment, which might be a read error. This rearrangement joins TRBV5-1 to TRBJ1-2, with 9 positions matching TRBD1. Germline V gives CDR1 SGHRS, CDR2 YFSETQ. CDR3 length equals 14 residues. The CDR3: CASSGDRVATPLLF. The CDR3 DNA reads as TGCGCCAGCAGCGGGGACAGGGTGGCTACACCATTGCTTTTC.

The rearrangement uses TRBV2 and TRBJ2-7; 8 nucleotides match TRBD2. V lost 8 bases and J lost 3; bases outside the gene matches: 3. Germline V lookup: CDR1 SNHLY, CDR2 FYNNEI. The CDR3 is 12 residues long. The CDR3 DNA is TGTGCCAGCGGCGGGACTAGCTACGAGCAGTACGTC. Encoded protein: CASGGTSYEQYV.

The chain has TRBV9 and TRBJ2-7; D gene ambiguous. Per germline, CDR1 SGDLS and CDR2 YYNGEE. Trimming pared 3 bases from V and 3 bases from J, leaving 10 bases between. The CDR3 sequence is 13 residues long. This CDR3 reads CASSGDLGYEQYF. CDR3 DNA sequence: TGTGCCAGCAGCGGTGACCTAGGCTACGAGCAGTACTTC.

J is TRBJ2-3 and V is TRBV6-2 or TRBV6-3, with 8 bases identical to TRBD2. The CDR3 extends over 15 amino acids. J lost 3 bases, V lost 5 bases, and 7 bases had no gene match. The V gene's germline CDR1 is MNHEY and CDR2 SVGEGT. DNA for the CDR3: TGTGCCAGCAGTACCGGACTAGCCCGTACAGATACGCAGTATTTT. Translated, it gives CASSTGLARTDTQYF.

The chain recombines TRBV25-1 with TRBJ2-3; D ambiguous. V lost 1 base to trimming and J lost 0 bases, with 11 bases between them. The CDR3 has 16 residues. The germline gives CDR1 MGHDK, CDR2 SYGVNS. CDR3 coding DNA: TGTGCCAGCAGTGAATTGCGGCGGATTAGCACAGATACGCAGTATTTT. Amino acids: CASSELRRISTDTQYF. The variable domain in full, with the rest retrieved from reference TRBV25-1 and TRBJ2-3, is EADIYQTPRYLVIGTGKKITLECSQTMGHDKMYWYQQDPGMELHLIHYSYGVNSTEKGDLSSESTVSRIRTEHFPLTLESARPSHTSQYLCASSELRRISTDTQYFGPGTRLTVL.

The chain combines TRBV2 with TRBJ1-4; D is undetermined. Germline CDR1 is SNHLY and CDR2 is FYNNEI. This CDR3 comprises 12 residues. Between the trimmed V and J ends, which lost 10 bases and 8 bases, there was a span of 14 bases. CDR3 residues: CATSKSLEKLFF. The CDR3 DNA reads TGTGCCACCAGCAAGAGCCTCGAAAAACTGTTTTTT.

The rearrangement uses TRBV10-3 and TRBJ2-1, with TRBD2 identical over 9 bases. The CDR3 totals 13 residues. V was pared by 7 bases and J by 6 bases, with 4 bases of the junction left unmatched. The V gene's germline CDR1 is ENHRY and CDR2 SYGVKD. CDR3 region: CAITARGGNEQFF. Here the CDR3 DNA reads TGTGCCATCACCGCGCGGGGGGGCAATGAGCAGTTCTTC.

The chain joins TRBV7-2 to TRBJ2-3; 11 bases line up with TRBD2. The CDR3 runs to 15 residues. V shed 6 bases and J 3 bases; nucleotides not matched to a gene: 5. Germline CDR1 SGHTA, CDR2 FQGNSA. CDR3 region: CASRATSGGTDTQYF. CDR3 nucleotide sequence: TGTGCCAGCAGAGCCACTAGCGGGGGAACAGATACGCAGTATTTT.

The chain combines TRBV18 with TRBJ2-5, with D possibly being TRBD1 (6 bases). Per the germline V gene, CDR1 is KGHSH and CDR2 is LQKENI. The CDR3 is 15 amino acids. Deletions cut 0 bases from V and 7 bases from J, with 15 bases between. CDR3 DNA sequence: TGTGCCAGCTCACCACCGTCAGGGGTTGAAGGGACCCAGTACTTC. This sequence encodes CASSPPSGVEGTQYF.